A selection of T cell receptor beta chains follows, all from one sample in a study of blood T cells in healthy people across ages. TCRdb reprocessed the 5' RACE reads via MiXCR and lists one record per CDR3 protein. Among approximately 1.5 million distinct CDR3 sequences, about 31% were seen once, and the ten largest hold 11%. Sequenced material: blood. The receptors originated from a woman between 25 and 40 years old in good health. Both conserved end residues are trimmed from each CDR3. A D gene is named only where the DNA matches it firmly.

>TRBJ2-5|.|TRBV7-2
ASSSFSAGQETQY
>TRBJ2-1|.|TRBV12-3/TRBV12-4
ASRRTVSEQF
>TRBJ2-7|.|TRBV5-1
ASSLDSGWSYEQY
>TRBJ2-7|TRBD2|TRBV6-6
ASSPSSGRGYEQY
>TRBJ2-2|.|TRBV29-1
SGGKTNSGELF
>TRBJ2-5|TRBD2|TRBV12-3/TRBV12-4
ASSLAGTSGPRETQY
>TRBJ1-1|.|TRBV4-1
ASSRPRANTEAF
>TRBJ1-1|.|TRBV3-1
ASSQGVGEMNTEAF
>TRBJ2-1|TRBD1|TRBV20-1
SARDGDRSYNEQF
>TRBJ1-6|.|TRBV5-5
ASSLPDGYNSSLH
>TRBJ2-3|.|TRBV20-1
SALGAASDTQY
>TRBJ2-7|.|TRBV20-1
SAGKSYEQY
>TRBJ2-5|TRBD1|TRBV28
ASSERTRGREQY
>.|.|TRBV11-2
ASSFIAYYEQY
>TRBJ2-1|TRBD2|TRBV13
ASSRTGGGSNEQF
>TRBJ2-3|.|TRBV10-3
AVAFDADTQY
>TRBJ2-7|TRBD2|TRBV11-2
ASSETSGWLYEQY
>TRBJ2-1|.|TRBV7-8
ASSLVILGNEQF
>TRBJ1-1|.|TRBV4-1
ASSQEHKNTEAF
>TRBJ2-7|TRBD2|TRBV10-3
AISLGLAGYEQY
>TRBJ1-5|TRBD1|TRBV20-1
SANRGVNQPQH
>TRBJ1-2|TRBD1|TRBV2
APEGDTGGAYGYT
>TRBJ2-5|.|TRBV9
ASSGLIQETQY
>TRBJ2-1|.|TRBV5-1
ASSREARGAYNEQF
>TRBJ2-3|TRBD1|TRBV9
ASSAHQGTGDTQY
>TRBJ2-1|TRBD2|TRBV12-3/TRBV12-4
ASSFSSGGPLSGHEQF
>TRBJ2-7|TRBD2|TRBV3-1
AGSQDIWGTISYEQY
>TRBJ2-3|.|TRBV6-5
ASSRTQTDTQY
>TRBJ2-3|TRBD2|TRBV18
ASSRQAGGTDTQY
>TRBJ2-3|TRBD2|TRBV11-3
ASSPSGPTDTQY
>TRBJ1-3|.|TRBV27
ASSSRFSGNTIY
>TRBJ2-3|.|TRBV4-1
ASSLVGVADTDTRY
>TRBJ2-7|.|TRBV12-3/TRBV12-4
ASSPTGDLEQY
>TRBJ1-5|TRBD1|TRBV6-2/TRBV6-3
ASSFPVPGQGGSNQPQH
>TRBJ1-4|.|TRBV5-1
ASSQSTGSAREKLF
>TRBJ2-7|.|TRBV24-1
ATSDLGLHSYEQY
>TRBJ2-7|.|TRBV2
ASSEDSPLYEQY
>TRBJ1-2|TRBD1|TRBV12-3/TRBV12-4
ASSGDRYNYGYT
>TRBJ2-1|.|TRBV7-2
ASSHNVGDNEQF
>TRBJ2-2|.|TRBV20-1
SASDRPGELF
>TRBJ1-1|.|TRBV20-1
SAREGNRGTEAF